Each of the 20 T cell receptor beta chains below was sequenced from the same sample in a study of blood T cells in healthy people across ages. Alongside a J-beta primer mix, a sample-barcoded 5' primer served in a second PCR lasting 7 to 11 cycles. TCRdb reprocessed the 5' RACE reads via MiXCR and lists one record per CDR3 protein. The repertoire holds roughly 800,000 distinct CDR3 sequences, roughly 60% seen once, with roughly 22% in the top ten. The specimen sequenced was blood. The receptors here all came from a man aged 30-40 years in good health.

The rearrangement links TRBV7-9 to TRBJ1-2; 8 nucleotides align to TRBD1. The CDR3 contains 12 residues. Germline V lookup: CDR1 SEHNR, CDR2 FQNEAQ (reference sequence). V lost 6 bases, J lost 13 bases, and 10 bases stayed unmatched. The CDR3 spells CASRETRGPCTF. In DNA form, the CDR3 reads TGTGCCAGCAGAGAAACCAGGGGGCCCTGCACCTTC.

This chain joins TRBV29-1 and TRBJ2-1; 12 bases are a match to TRBD2. The CDR3 consists of 14 residues. Looked up from germline, CDR1 is SQVTM and CDR2 is ANQGSEA. Trimming took 3 bases from V and 7 from J; bases not matched to a gene: 4. The CDR3 region is CSVDRTSGRNEQFF. The CDR3 nucleotides are TGCAGCGTTGATAGAACTAGCGGGAGGAATGAGCAGTTCTTC.

The chain joins TRBV7-2 to TRBJ2-5, with D tentatively TRBD2 (5 bases). Judging by the DNA end, TRBJ2-7 fits better; the J call may be wrong. The CDR3 extends over 18 amino acids. In germline, CDR1 is SGHTA, CDR2 FQGNSA. This CDR3 reads CASSLVGSSQTGNYEQYF. The DNA of the CDR3 is TGTGCCAGCAGCTTAGTGGGGTCCAGTCAAACGGGAAACTACGAGCAGTACTTC.

The chain has TRBV27 and TRBJ1-6; TRBD1 is a possible D gene (6 bases). The V end lost 2 bases, the J end lost 11 bases, and 13 bases lay between the germline ends. CDR3 size: 14 residues. CDR1 and CDR2 from the germline V gene are MNHEY and SMNVEV (reference sequence). The CDR3 DNA reads TGTGCCAGCAGTTTACAGGGGTTGAGCGCACCCCTCCACTTT. It encodes CASSLQGLSAPLHF.

V is TRBV3-1 and J is TRBJ2-5, with D possibly called TRBD1 or TRBD2 (5 bases each). The V gene's germline CDR1 is LGHDT and CDR2 YNNKEL (reference sequence). The CDR3 length is 14 residues. V shed 7 bases and J shed 5 bases, with 17 bases lying between them. CDR3 protein: CASNREGVGETQYF. Written as DNA, the CDR3 is TGTGCCAGCAACCGGGAAGGGGTAGGGGAGACCCAGTACTTC.

This sequence joins TRBV10-3 and TRBJ2-5, with 7 bases lining up with TRBD2. The closer fit of TRBJ2-7 to the DNA end suggests the J call may be wrong. CDR1 ENHRY and CDR2 SYGVKD come from the germline V gene. The CDR3 length is 16 residues. CDR3 coding DNA: TGTGCCATCAGCGAAAACGGGGGGACTGGAGACTACGAGCAGTACTTC. Protein sequence: CAISENGGTGDYEQYF.

This rearrangement joins TRBV5-6 to TRBJ2-4, with 10 bases that match TRBD1. The J call may be mistaken, given a closer DNA end match to TRBJ2-7. Germline values: CDR1 SGHDT, CDR2 YYEEEE. The CDR3 sequence is 14 residues long. The CDR3 DNA reads as TGTGCCAGCAGCTCCCCGGGACAGGGGATCGAGCAGTACTTC. This sequence encodes CASSSPGQGIEQYF.

V usage is TRBV20-1 and J usage is TRBJ2-3; 8 nucleotides line up with TRBD1. This CDR3 region has 14 residues. Germline V CDR1 and CDR2: DFQATT, SNEGSKA (reference sequence). Germline trimming cut 5 bases from V and 6 bases from J; bases unmatched to any gene: 10. The CDR3 region is CSARKDRVRDTQYF. DNA of the CDR3: TGCAGTGCTCGGAAGGACAGGGTGCGTGATACGCAGTATTTT.

The sample holds a few counts of this clonotype. The CDR3 sequence is CASSTQGRAEAFF. The CDR3 DNA reads as TGTGCCAGCAGTACACAGGGCCGGGCTGAAGCTTTCTTT. This chain uses TRBV12-3 or TRBV12-4 with TRBJ1-1; TRBD1 is a possible D gene (6 bases). CDR3 length: 13 amino acids. V gave up 5 bases and J gave up 6 bases, with 13 bases separating them.

This clonotype was counted a few times. The chain employs TRBV4-1 and TRBJ2-1; the D gene is possibly TRBD2 (5 bases). Germline lookup yields CDR1 MGHRA and CDR2 YSYEKL. This CDR3 has 14 residues. V was cut by 1 base and J by 9 bases, with 13 bases left in between. The CDR3 is CASSQVNDGVEQFF. The CDR3 coding sequence is TGCGCCAGCAGCCAAGTTAATGACGGGGTTGAGCAGTTCTTC.

The rearrangement uses TRBV11-2 and TRBJ2-1; 13 positions match TRBD2. J gave up 11 bases and V 5 bases, and 6 bases lay outside the gene matches. CDR1 and CDR2 from the germline V gene are SGHAT and FQNNGV. This CDR3 is 14 amino acids long. CDR3 residues: CASSTGTSGDKQFF. The CDR3 DNA reads as TGTGCCAGCAGCACCGGGACTAGCGGGGATAAGCAGTTCTTC.

This clonotype appeared a single time. The chain employs TRBV20-1 and TRBJ2-7; 9 bases fit TRBD1. CDR3 size: 15 residues. Germline V CDR1 and CDR2: DFQATT, SNEGSKA (reference sequence). V lost 1 base to trimming and J lost 7 bases; unmatched junction nucleotides: 11. For the CDR3, the DNA is TGCAGTGCTAGAGGGACAGGGGAATCAGTGGATGAGCAGTACTTC. It translates to CSARGTGESVDEQYF.

The chain joins TRBV12-3 or TRBV12-4 to TRBJ1-4; perhaps TRBD1 as D (6 bases). The V and J ends lost 6 bases and 7 bases respectively, with 15 bases between them. The length of the CDR3 is 14 residues. CDR3 loop: CASRVSGTLEKLFF. The CDR3 DNA reads as TGTGCCAGCAGGGTCTCCGGGACACTTGAAAAACTGTTTTTT.

A few counts support this clonotype. J is TRBJ2-4 and V is TRBV20-1, with TRBD1 as a possible D gene (6 bases). The J call may be wrong; the DNA end is better matched by TRBJ2-7. CDR1 DFQATT and CDR2 SNEGSKA come from the germline V gene (reference sequence). The CDR3 is made up of 14 amino acids. The DNA for the CDR3 is TGCAGTGCGGACAAACCGTTAGGGGGTTACGAGCAGTACTTC. Its protein product is CSADKPLGGYEQYF.

A few counts support this clonotype. The chain carries TRBV6-8 and TRBJ2-1, with 8 bases lining up with TRBD2. In germline, CDR1 is MNHGY, CDR2 SAAAGT. The CDR3 runs to 17 residues. V was clipped by 0 bases and J by 7 bases; unmatched bases: 11. Written as DNA, the CDR3 is TGTGCCAGCAGTTACTCGATAGGGACTAGAGATAGGAATGAGCAGTTCTTC. This encodes CASSYSIGTRDRNEQFF.

The CDR3 DNA is TGCAGTGCCGAGCCCGGGACAGGGGGCGATGAGCAGTTCTTC. Its translation is CSAEPGTGGDEQFF. The chain employs TRBV20-1 and TRBJ2-1; 12 nucleotides agree with TRBD1. The CDR3 consists of 14 residues. The V segment lost 6 bases and the J segment 8 bases; nucleotides outside the gene matches: 8. Germline loops: CDR1 DFQATT, CDR2 SNEGSKA (reference sequence).

This chain connects TRBV3-1 to TRBJ1-2; D is uncertain. The CDR3 covers 14 residues. CDR1 is LGHDT and CDR2 is YNNKEL in the germline V gene (reference sequence). V gave up 3 bases and J gave up 7 bases, with 15 bases separating them. CDR3 nucleotide sequence: TGTGCCAGCAGCCACTTAGGGCCTGAACGTGGCTACACCTTC. Its translation: CASSHLGPERGYTF.

The CDR3: CASSPPPWGNYEQYF. As DNA, the CDR3 is TGTGCCAGCAGTCCCCCTCCGTGGGGCAACTACGAGCAGTACTTC. This chain links TRBV12-3 or TRBV12-4 with TRBJ2-7; D is perhaps TRBD1 (5 bases). CDR3 length: 15 amino acids. V shed 5 bases and J shed 3 bases, with 17 bases lying between them.

The chain combines TRBV29-1 with TRBJ1-1, with D unresolved. Looked up from germline, CDR1 is SQVTM and CDR2 is ANQGSEA. The CDR3 consists of 13 residues. Trimming left V 8 bases short and J 1 base short, with 14 bases between. The CDR3 here is CSPYRGSNTEAFF. The CDR3 DNA is TGCAGCCCCTATAGAGGGTCGAACACTGAAGCTTTCTTT.

Comment on this clonotype: The junction and the germline gene differ at one end; a read error may be behind it. V usage is TRBV28 and J usage is TRBJ2-1, with D maybe TRBD2 (6 bases). Germline values: CDR1 MDHEN, CDR2 SYDVKM. The CDR3 covers 15 residues. The chain's CDR3 is CAGSRNWRGRNEQFF. Written as DNA, the CDR3 is TGTGCCGGCAGCCGAAATTGGAGGGGACGGAATGAGCAGTTCTTC.